This T cell receptor beta chain was obtained from a study of CD8+CD57+ T cells in acquired aplastic anemia. Patients included in sequencing had previously demonstrated CD8+CD57+ cell expansion by flow cytometry. General observations from the study: Patient and control CD8+ Simpson's diversity was not significantly different.

About this clonotype: What it recognizes is unknown.

CDR1 is LNHNV and CDR2 is YYDKDF in the germline V gene (reference sequence). The CDR3 covers 15 residues. V lost 7 bases and J lost 6; bases outside the gene matches: 9. Genomic DNA, the template, was used for profiling of the TCR beta VDJ and CDR3. Via MiXCR, TCRdb re-called the reads, giving one row per CDR3 protein. This repertoire shows approximately 57,000 distinct CDR3 sequences, 55% to 70% found once; its top ten account for roughly 15%. The source is a human donor with aplastic anemia. Sequencing input: sorted CD4+, CD8+, or CD8+CD57+ T cells (not recorded which) from PBMCs. This chain connects TRBV15 to TRBJ2-1; 10 positions agree with TRBD2. The CDR3 sequence: CATKVLAGEGNEQFF. CDR3 bases: TGTGCCACCAAAGTCCTAGCGGGGGAGGGCAATGAGCAGTTCTTC.